This T cell receptor (beta chain) was sequenced during a study of T-cell reconstitution after alpha-beta-depleted transplantation in children. Whole-study results and caveats: Alpha-beta T cells about two months after transplant reportedly derived from several hundred expanded graft clones. T-cell counts and diversity at one year following transplant were attributed mainly to newly produced T cells. Day-60 TCRbeta diversity that was high in some patients was derived from surviving recipient T cells and thymic progenitors.

Unique molecular identifiers were incorporated during preparation of the TCRbeta library. TCRdb independently ran MiXCR on the PCR reads; one entry per CDR3 protein. The sample yields hundreds of thousands of distinct CDR3 sequences, 10% to 15% seen once. This clonotype has just a few counts. What it binds is not known. Trimming stripped 7 bases from V and 9 bases from J, with 19 bases between. CDR1 MNHNS and CDR2 SASEGT come from the germline V gene. The CDR3 runs to 14 residues. Sequencing used PBMCs, mostly from graft donor cells, obtained 360 days after TCRalphabeta/CD19-depleted stem cell transplant. The chain carries TRBV6-1 and TRBJ2-1, with a possible D match to TRBD1 (7 bases). This sequence was found in a male patient between 5 and 17 years old who had a stem cell transplant for acute myeloid leukemia, so the T cells may come from the graft donor. CDR3 region: CASTQRGLGGEQFF. As DNA, the CDR3 is TGTGCCAGCACCCAAAGGGGGCTCGGGGGTGAGCAGTTCTTC.